This is a list of T cell receptor beta chains from one sample in a study of T cell responses to AZD1222 COVID-19 vaccine. Generated by immunoSEQ multiplex PCR, the TCRdb table keeps only in-frame clones and is missing some. The sample contains roughly 130,000 clones, 75% to 95% of which appear only once. The sequences come from peripheral blood, collected on day 0 of AZD1222 vaccination. Source of these receptors: an adult in good health. Each CDR3 is given with its conserved first and last residue. Fields, in order: J gene, V gene, D gene, clone size, CDR3 DNA, CDR3 protein. A D gene is named only where the DNA matches it firmly. Clone size appears in some rows only: once, few, many, or a class for an expanded clone.

j_call: TRBJ2-7; v_call: TRBV5-1; d_call: TRBD2; clone_size: -; cdr3_nt: TGCGCCAGCAGCCTTAGCGGGATCGCGTACGAGCAGTACTTC; cdr3_aa: CASSLSGIAYEQYF
j_call: TRBJ2-5; v_call: TRBV2; d_call: TRBD2; clone_size: -; cdr3_nt: TGTGCCAGCAGGCGACTAGCGGGGGACCGGGCCCAGTACTTC; cdr3_aa: CASRRLAGDRAQYF
j_call: TRBJ2-1; v_call: TRBV27; d_call: -; clone_size: -; cdr3_nt: TGTGCCAGCACCGACAGTAGGGAACAGTTCTTC; cdr3_aa: CASTDSREQFF
j_call: TRBJ1-2; v_call: TRBV28; d_call: -; clone_size: -; cdr3_nt: TGTGCCAGCAGGCATGACGGACAGAGATATGGCTACACCTTC; cdr3_aa: CASRHDGQRYGYTF
j_call: TRBJ2-1; v_call: TRBV6-4; d_call: TRBD2; clone_size: once; cdr3_nt: TGTGCCAGCAGTGGGGTAGCGGGAGCCGGGTACAATGAGCAGTTCTTC; cdr3_aa: CASSGVAGAGYNEQFF
j_call: TRBJ2-7; v_call: TRBV23-1; d_call: -; clone_size: -; cdr3_nt: TGCGCCAGCAGTCAATCTTTGATATCCTACGAGCAGTACTTC; cdr3_aa: CASSQSLISYEQYF
j_call: TRBJ1-2; v_call: TRBV3-1/TRBV3-2; d_call: -; clone_size: -; cdr3_nt: TGTGCCAGCAGCCAACGGGGGACATACTATGGCTACACCTTC; cdr3_aa: CASSQRGTYYGYTF
j_call: TRBJ1-2; v_call: TRBV5-8; d_call: -; clone_size: -; cdr3_nt: TGTGCCAGCAGCTTGACCCGACAGGTTCTCTTCCCCTATGGCTACACCTTC; cdr3_aa: CASSLTRQVLFPYGYTF
j_call: TRBJ1-2; v_call: TRBV6-2/TRBV6-3; d_call: -; clone_size: -; cdr3_nt: TGTGCCAGCAGCAACAGGGTCAGCTATGGCTACACCTTC; cdr3_aa: CASSNRVSYGYTF
j_call: TRBJ1-5; v_call: TRBV19; d_call: -; clone_size: -; cdr3_nt: TGTGCCAGTAGTAACCCCTGGGGCAATCAGCCCCAGCATTTT; cdr3_aa: CASSNPWGNQPQHF
j_call: TRBJ1-1; v_call: TRBV4-2; d_call: -; clone_size: -; cdr3_nt: TGTGCCAGCAGCCAAGATTCGAGCAGGAGGAACACTGAAGCTTTCTTT; cdr3_aa: CASSQDSSRRNTEAFF
j_call: TRBJ2-7; v_call: TRBV25-1; d_call: -; clone_size: -; cdr3_nt: TGTGCCAGCAGTGATACTACCCGGAACTTC; cdr3_aa: CASSDTTRNF
j_call: TRBJ1-4; v_call: TRBV7-2; d_call: -; clone_size: -; cdr3_nt: TGTGCCAGCAGCTTAATGCAGGGACCTACGGATCTGTTTTTT; cdr3_aa: CASSLMQGPTDLFF
j_call: TRBJ1-2; v_call: TRBV18; d_call: -; clone_size: -; cdr3_nt: TGTGCCAGCTCACCAACGGGGGAAGGCTACACCTTC; cdr3_aa: CASSPTGEGYTF
j_call: TRBJ2-1; v_call: TRBV5-1; d_call: TRBD2; clone_size: -; cdr3_nt: TGCGCCAGCAGCTTGGACGGGGCGGTACTAGCGGGAGTCAATGAGCAGTTCTTC; cdr3_aa: CASSLDGAVLAGVNEQFF
j_call: TRBJ1-1; v_call: TRBV6-5; d_call: -; clone_size: -; cdr3_nt: TGTGCCAGCAGTCTTTCGACGGATAACACTGAAGCTTTCTTT; cdr3_aa: CASSLSTDNTEAFF
j_call: TRBJ1-1; v_call: TRBV5-1; d_call: -; clone_size: -; cdr3_nt: TGCGCCAGCAGCTTGCCGACAGAATGGAACACTGAAGCTTTCTTT; cdr3_aa: CASSLPTEWNTEAFF
j_call: TRBJ1-5; v_call: TRBV28; d_call: -; clone_size: -; cdr3_nt: TGTGCCAGCAGTCCCCACATCGCAGGGGCCAATCAGCCCCAGCATTTT; cdr3_aa: CASSPHIAGANQPQHF
j_call: TRBJ2-7; v_call: TRBV7-2; d_call: TRBD2; clone_size: -; cdr3_nt: TGTGCCAGCGGCCAGCGGGAGTGGGGCGAGCAGTACTTC; cdr3_aa: CASGQREWGEQYF
j_call: TRBJ2-1; v_call: TRBV4-1; d_call: -; clone_size: -; cdr3_nt: TGCGCCAGCAGCCAAGATCTTGGGGGTAATGAGCAGTTCTTC; cdr3_aa: CASSQDLGGNEQFF
j_call: TRBJ2-4; v_call: TRBV7-2; d_call: -; clone_size: -; cdr3_nt: TGTGCCAGCAGCTTAGTCGGCGCTCTAGCCAAAAACATTCAGTACTTC; cdr3_aa: CASSLVGALAKNIQYF
j_call: TRBJ1-2; v_call: TRBV30; d_call: TRBD1; clone_size: -; cdr3_nt: TGTGCCTGCAGACAGGGAACACTGGGCTACACCTTC; cdr3_aa: CACRQGTLGYTF
j_call: TRBJ2-7; v_call: TRBV5-4; d_call: TRBD2; clone_size: -; cdr3_nt: TGTGCCAGCAGCTTAAATGCCTTCCTAGCGGGAGAGGACGAGCAGTACTTC; cdr3_aa: CASSLNAFLAGEDEQYF
j_call: TRBJ1-1; v_call: TRBV7-9; d_call: -; clone_size: -; cdr3_nt: TGTGCCAGCAGCTTAGGAGAAACTGAAGCTTTCTTT; cdr3_aa: CASSLGETEAFF
j_call: TRBJ1-1; v_call: TRBV29-1; d_call: -; clone_size: -; cdr3_nt: TGCAGCGTTGTCGCAGGGATGAACACTGAAGCTTTCTTT; cdr3_aa: CSVVAGMNTEAFF
j_call: TRBJ1-4; v_call: TRBV6-6; d_call: -; clone_size: -; cdr3_nt: TGTGCCAGCAGTTACCCCGGGACGGCAGAAAAACTGTTTTTT; cdr3_aa: CASSYPGTAEKLFF
j_call: TRBJ1-3; v_call: TRBV11-2; d_call: TRBD1; clone_size: once; cdr3_nt: TGTGCCAGCAGCCCCCGCAAGACAGGGAGCCCCGGAAACACCATATATTTT; cdr3_aa: CASSPRKTGSPGNTIYF
j_call: TRBJ2-7; v_call: TRBV5-1; d_call: TRBD2; clone_size: -; cdr3_nt: TGCGCCAGCAGCTTACGCCGCGAGACTAGCTTCGGTTACGAGCAGTACTTC; cdr3_aa: CASSLRRETSFGYEQYF
j_call: TRBJ1-2; v_call: TRBV5-6; d_call: -; clone_size: -; cdr3_nt: TGTGCCAGCAGCTCAGGATCCTATGGCTACACCTTC; cdr3_aa: CASSSGSYGYTF
j_call: TRBJ1-1; v_call: TRBV7-3; d_call: -; clone_size: -; cdr3_nt: TGTGCCAGCAGCCGTAGCGGGAACACTGAAGCTTTCTTT; cdr3_aa: CASSRSGNTEAFF
j_call: TRBJ2-7; v_call: TRBV18; d_call: -; clone_size: -; cdr3_nt: TGTGCCAGCTCACCCAATTTACGCGAGCAGTACTTC; cdr3_aa: CASSPNLREQYF
j_call: TRBJ2-2; v_call: TRBV7-2; d_call: -; clone_size: few; cdr3_nt: TGTGCCAGCAGCAGGTTGATGAACACCGGGGAGCTGTTTTTT; cdr3_aa: CASSRLMNTGELFF
j_call: TRBJ1-2; v_call: TRBV19; d_call: TRBD1; clone_size: once; cdr3_nt: TGTGCCAGTAAAACTGACAGGGTCGTAGATGGCTACACCTTC; cdr3_aa: CASKTDRVVDGYTF